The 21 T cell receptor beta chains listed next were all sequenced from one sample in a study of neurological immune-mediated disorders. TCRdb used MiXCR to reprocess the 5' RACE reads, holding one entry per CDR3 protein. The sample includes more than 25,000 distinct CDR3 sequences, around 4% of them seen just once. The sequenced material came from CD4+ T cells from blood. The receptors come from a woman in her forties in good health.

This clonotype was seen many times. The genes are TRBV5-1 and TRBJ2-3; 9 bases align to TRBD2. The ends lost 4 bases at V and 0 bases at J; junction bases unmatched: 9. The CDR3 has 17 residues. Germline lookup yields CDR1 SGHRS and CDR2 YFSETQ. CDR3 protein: CASSRAGGSPSTDTQYF. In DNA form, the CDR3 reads TGCGCCAGCAGCCGCGCGGGGGGGTCCCCTAGCACAGATACGCAGTATTTT.

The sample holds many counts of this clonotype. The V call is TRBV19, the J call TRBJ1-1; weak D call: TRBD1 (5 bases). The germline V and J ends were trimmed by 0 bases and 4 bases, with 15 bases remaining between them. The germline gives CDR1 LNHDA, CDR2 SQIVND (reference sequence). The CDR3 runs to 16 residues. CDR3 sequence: CASSIDPGGAVTEAFF. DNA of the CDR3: TGTGCCAGTAGTATAGATCCCGGTGGGGCTGTCACTGAAGCTTTCTTT.

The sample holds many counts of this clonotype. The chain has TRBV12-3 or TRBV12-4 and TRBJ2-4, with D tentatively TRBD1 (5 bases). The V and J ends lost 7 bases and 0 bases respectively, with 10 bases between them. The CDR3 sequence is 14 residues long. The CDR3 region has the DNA TGTGCCAGCACCCCCGACAGAGCCAAAAACATTCAGTACTTC. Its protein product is CASTPDRAKNIQYF.

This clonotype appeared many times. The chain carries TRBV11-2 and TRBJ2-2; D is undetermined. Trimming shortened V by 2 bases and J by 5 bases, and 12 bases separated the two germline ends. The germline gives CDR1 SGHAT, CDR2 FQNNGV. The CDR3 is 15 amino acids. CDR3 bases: TGTGCCAGCAGCTTATGGCAGCTGGGAACCGGGGAGCTGTTTTTT. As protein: CASSLWQLGTGELFF.

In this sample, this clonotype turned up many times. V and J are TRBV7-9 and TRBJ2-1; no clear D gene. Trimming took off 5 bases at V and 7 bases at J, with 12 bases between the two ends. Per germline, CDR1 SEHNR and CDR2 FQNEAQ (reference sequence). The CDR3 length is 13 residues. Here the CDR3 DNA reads TGTGCCAGCAGCCATCCAGCCGGGAATGAGCAGTTCTTC. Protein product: CASSHPAGNEQFF.

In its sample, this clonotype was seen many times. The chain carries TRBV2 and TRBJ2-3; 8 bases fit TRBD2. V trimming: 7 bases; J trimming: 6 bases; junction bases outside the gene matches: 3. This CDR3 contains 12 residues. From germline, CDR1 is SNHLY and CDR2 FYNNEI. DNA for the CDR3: TGTGCCAGCACGGCGGGAGGTGATACGCAGTATTTT. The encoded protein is CASTAGGDTQYF.

The CDR3 bases are TGTGCCAGCAGCCAAGGGGTAGGTAGCACTGAAGCTTTCTTT. This sequence encodes CASSQGVGSTEAFF. The J gene is TRBJ1-1, the V gene TRBV3-1, with no clear D. The CDR3 extends over 14 amino acids. Trimming shortened V by 1 base and J by 4 bases, and 10 bases separated the two germline ends. The germline V gene has CDR1 LGHDT and CDR2 YNNKEL (reference sequence).

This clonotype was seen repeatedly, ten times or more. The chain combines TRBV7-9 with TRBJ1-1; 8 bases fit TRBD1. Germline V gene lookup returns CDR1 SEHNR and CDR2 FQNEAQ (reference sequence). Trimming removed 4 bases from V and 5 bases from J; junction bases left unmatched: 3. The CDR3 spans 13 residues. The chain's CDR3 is CASSSTGETEAFF. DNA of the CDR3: TGTGCCAGCAGCTCGACAGGGGAAACTGAAGCTTTCTTT.

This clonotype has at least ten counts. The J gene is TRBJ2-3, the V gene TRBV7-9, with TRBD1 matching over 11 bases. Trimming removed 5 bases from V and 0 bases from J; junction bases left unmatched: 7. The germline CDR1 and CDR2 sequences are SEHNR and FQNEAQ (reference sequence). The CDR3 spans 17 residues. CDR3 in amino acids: CASSRDRGYRSTDTQYF. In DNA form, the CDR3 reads TGTGCCAGCAGCAGGGACAGGGGGTATCGGAGCACAGATACGCAGTATTTT.

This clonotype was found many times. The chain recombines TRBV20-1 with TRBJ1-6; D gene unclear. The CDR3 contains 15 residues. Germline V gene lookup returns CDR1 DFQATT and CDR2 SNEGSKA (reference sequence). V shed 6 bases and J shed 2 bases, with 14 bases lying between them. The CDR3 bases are TGCAGTGCCCCAGGAAAGGGAACCTATAATTCACCCCTCCACTTT. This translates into CSAPGKGTYNSPLHF.

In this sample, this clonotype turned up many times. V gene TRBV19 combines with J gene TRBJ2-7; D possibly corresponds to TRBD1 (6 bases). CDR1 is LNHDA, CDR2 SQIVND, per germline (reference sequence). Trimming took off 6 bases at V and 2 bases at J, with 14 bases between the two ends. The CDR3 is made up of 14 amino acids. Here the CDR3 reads CASSPGANTYEQYF. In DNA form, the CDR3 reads TGTGCCAGTAGCCCAGGGGCCAATACCTACGAGCAGTACTTC. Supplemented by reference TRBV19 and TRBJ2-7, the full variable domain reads DGGITQSPKYLFRKEGQNVTLSCEQNLNHDAMYWYRQDPGQGLRLIYYSQIVNDFQKGDIAEGYSVSREKKESFPLTVTSAQKNPTAFYLCASSPGANTYEQYFGPGTRLTVT.

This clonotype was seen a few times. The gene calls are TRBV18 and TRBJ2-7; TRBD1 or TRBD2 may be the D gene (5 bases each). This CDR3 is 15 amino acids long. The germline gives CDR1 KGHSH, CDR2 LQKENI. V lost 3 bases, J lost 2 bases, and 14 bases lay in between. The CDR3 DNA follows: TGTGCCAGCTCACCTCTGGGACCGCCAACCTACGAGCAGTACTTC. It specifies CASSPLGPPTYEQYF.

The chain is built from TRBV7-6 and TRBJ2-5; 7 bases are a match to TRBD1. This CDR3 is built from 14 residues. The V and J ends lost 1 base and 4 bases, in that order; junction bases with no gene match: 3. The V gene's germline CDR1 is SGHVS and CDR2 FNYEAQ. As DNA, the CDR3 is TGTGCCAGCAGCTTAGAGACAGGGCGAGAGACCCAGTACTTC. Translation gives CASSLETGRETQYF.

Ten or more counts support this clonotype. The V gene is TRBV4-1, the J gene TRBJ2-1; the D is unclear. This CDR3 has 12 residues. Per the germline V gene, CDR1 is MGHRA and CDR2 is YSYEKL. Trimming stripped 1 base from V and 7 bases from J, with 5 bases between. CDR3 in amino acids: CASSQVLNEQFF. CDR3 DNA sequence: TGCGCCAGCAGCCAAGTCTTGAATGAGCAGTTCTTC.

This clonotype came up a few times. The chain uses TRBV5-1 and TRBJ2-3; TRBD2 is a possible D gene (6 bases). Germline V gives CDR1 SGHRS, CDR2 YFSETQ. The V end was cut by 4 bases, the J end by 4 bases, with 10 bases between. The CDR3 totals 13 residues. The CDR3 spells CASSQGGADTQYF. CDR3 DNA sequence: TGCGCCAGCAGCCAAGGCGGGGCAGATACGCAGTATTTT.

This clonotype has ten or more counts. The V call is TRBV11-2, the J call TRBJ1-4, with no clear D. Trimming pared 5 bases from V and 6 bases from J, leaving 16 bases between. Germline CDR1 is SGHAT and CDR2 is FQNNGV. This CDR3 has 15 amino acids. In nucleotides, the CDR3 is TGTGCCAGCAGCCTAGTTGGGTCGAGTTATGAAAAACTGTTTTTT. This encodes CASSLVGSSYEKLFF.

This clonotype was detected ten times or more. The CDR3 sequence: CASSQVAGTNSPLHF. CDR3 bases: TGTGCCAGCAGCCAAGTGGCAGGGACTAATTCACCCCTCCACTTT. The chain combines TRBV3-1 with TRBJ1-6; D possibly corresponds to TRBD1 (5 bases). CDR1 and CDR2 from the germline V gene are LGHDT and YNNKEL (reference sequence). Trimming took 1 base from V and 6 from J, leaving 10 bases between them. This CDR3 has 15 amino acids.

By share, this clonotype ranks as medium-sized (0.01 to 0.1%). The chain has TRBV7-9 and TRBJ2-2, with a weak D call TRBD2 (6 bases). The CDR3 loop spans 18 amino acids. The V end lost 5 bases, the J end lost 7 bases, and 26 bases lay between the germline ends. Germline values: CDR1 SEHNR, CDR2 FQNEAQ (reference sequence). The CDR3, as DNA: TGTGCCAGCAGCCCATCTACGGGCGGGATTGCGGGCGGCGGGGAGCTGTTTTTT. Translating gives CASSPSTGGIAGGGELFF.

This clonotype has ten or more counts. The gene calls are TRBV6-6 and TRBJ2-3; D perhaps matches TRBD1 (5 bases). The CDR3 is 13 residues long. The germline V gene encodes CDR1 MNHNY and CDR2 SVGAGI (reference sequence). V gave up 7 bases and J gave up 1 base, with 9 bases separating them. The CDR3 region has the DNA TGTGCCAGCAATTTCAGGGGCACAGATACGCAGTATTTT. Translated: CASNFRGTDTQYF.

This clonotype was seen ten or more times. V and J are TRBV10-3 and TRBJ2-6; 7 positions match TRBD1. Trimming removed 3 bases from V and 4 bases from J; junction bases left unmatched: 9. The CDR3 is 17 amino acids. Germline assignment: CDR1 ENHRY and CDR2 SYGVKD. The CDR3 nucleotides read TGTGCCATCAGTGAAGGGGGCAGGAGCGAGGGGGCCAACGTCCTGACTTTC. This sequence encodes CAISEGGRSEGANVLTF.

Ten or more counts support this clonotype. CDR3: CASSLWRGSSYNEQFF. As DNA, the CDR3 is TGTGCCAGCAGCCTCTGGCGGGGAAGCTCCTACAATGAGCAGTTCTTC. This chain joins TRBV7-3 and TRBJ2-1; D perhaps matches TRBD2 (6 bases). Germline CDR1 is SGHTA and CDR2 is FQGTGA. The germline V and J ends were trimmed by 5 bases and 0 bases, with 14 bases remaining between them. The CDR3 is made up of 16 amino acids.